These T cell receptor beta chains were read from a single sample in a study of OX40 agonist ivuxolimab in advanced cancers. Clones were read by immunoSEQ multiplex PCR, and TCRdb kept only the in-frame ones, dropping some. The sample has tens of thousands of clones, about 90% seen once. This sample comprised CD4+ or CD8+ T cells sorted from blood, obtained in a trial of the OX40 agonist ivuxolimab. Receptors originate from an adult with an advanced solid tumor such as melanoma, head and neck, liver or kidney cancer. Each CDR3 is given with its conserved first and last residue. Each record gives: J gene, clone size, D gene, CDR3 length, V gene, CDR3 protein, CDR3 DNA. D genes are given only for firm matches. Some rows have no size entry. The others give once, few or many, or a class for an expanded clone.

TRBJ2-2 | . | TRBD1 | 15 | TRBV5-5 | CASTSSQGAGGELFF | TGTGCCAGCACCTCGAGCCAGGGGGCGGGCGGGGAGCTGTTTTTT
TRBJ1-2 | few | . | 14 | TRBV11-3 | CASIPWGRSYGYTF | TGTGCCAGCATCCCCTGGGGACGGTCCTATGGCTACACCTTC
TRBJ1-2 | . | . | 13 | TRBV10-3 | CAISEWDNYGYTF | TGTGCCATCAGTGAATGGGATAACTATGGCTACACCTTC
TRBJ2-7 | few | . | 14 | TRBV19 | CASSISENSYEQYF | TGTGCCAGTAGTATCTCAGAGAACTCCTACGAGCAGTACTTC
TRBJ2-2 | . | . | 14 | TRBV9 | CASSSPPPPGELFF | TGTGCCAGCAGCTCCCCCCCGCCTCCCGGGGAGCTGTTTTTT
TRBJ2-2 | . | TRBD1 | 15 | TRBV5-1 | CASSVRDRGSGELFF | TGCGCCAGCAGCGTGAGGGACAGGGGAAGCGGGGAGCTGTTTTTT
TRBJ1-4 | few | TRBD1 | 15 | TRBV5-5 | CASSLQGADGEKLFF | TGTGCCAGCAGCTTACAGGGGGCGGATGGTGAAAAACTGTTTTTT
TRBJ2-7 | . | TRBD2 | 16 | TRBV5-8 | CASSLGSVAGGNEQYF | TGTGCCAGCAGCTTGGGTTCTGTAGCGGGGGGGAACGAGCAGTACTTC
TRBJ1-1 | once | . | 13 | TRBV10-3 | CAISGQGDTEAFF | TGTGCCATCAGTGGGCAGGGTGACACTGAAGCTTTCTTT
TRBJ1-3 | . | TRBD1 | 16 | TRBV30 | CAWRSYQTGPGNTIYF | TGTGCCTGGAGGAGCTACCAGACAGGGCCTGGAAACACCATATATTTT
TRBJ2-1 | . | TRBD1 | 15 | TRBV7-9 | CASSSDRKSANEQFF | TGTGCCAGCAGCTCGGACAGGAAGAGTGCAAATGAGCAGTTCTTC
TRBJ2-7 | . | TRBD2 | 17 | TRBV12-5 | CASGLVIGLAGPYEQYF | TGTGCTAGTGGTTTGGTAATCGGGCTAGCGGGACCCTACGAGCAGTACTTC
TRBJ2-1 | . | TRBD2 | 16 | TRBV7-8 | CASSIRTSGVHNEQFF | TGTGCCAGCAGCATTAGGACTAGCGGGGTCCACAATGAGCAGTTCTTC
TRBJ1-5 | . | TRBD1 | 14 | TRBV30 | CAWSGGTGNQPQHF | TGTGCCTGGAGTGGAGGGACAGGGAATCAGCCCCAGCATTTT
TRBJ1-2 | . | TRBD1 | 16 | TRBV6-1 | CASSEWGTGNIYGYTF | TGTGCCAGCAGTGAATGGGGGACAGGGAACATCTACGGCTACACCTTC
TRBJ1-1 | . | . | 13 | TRBV7-9 | CASRYREAAEAFF | TGTGCCAGCAGATACAGGGAAGCGGCTGAAGCTTTCTTT
TRBJ1-1 | . | . | 20 | TRBV18 | CASSSSLAAVTGQSNTEAFF | TGTGCCAGCTCATCGAGTCTGGCGGCAGTCACAGGACAGTCGAACACTGAAGCTTTCTTT
TRBJ2-3 | . | TRBD1 | 15 | TRBV30 | CAWSAGTGNTDTQYF | TGTGCCTGGAGTGCCGGGACAGGCAACACAGATACGCAGTATTTT
TRBJ1-2 | . | . | 15 | TRBV28 | CASRTTGEANYGYTF | TGTGCCAGCAGGACTACTGGTGAGGCTAACTATGGCTACACCTTC
TRBJ2-3 | . | TRBD2 | 16 | TRBV4-2 | CASSLTSASPTDTQYF | TGTGCCAGCAGCCTTACTAGCGCTAGTCCCACAGATACGCAGTATTTT
TRBJ2-5 | . | TRBD2 | 13 | TRBV27 | CASSFSGGKTQYF | TGTGCCAGCAGTTTTTCCGGGGGGAAGACCCAGTACTTC
TRBJ1-1 | . | . | 16 | TRBV14 | CASSDYRGTLNTEAFF | TGTGCCAGCAGCGACTATAGGGGCACTTTAAACACTGAAGCTTTCTTT
TRBJ1-2 | once | . | 15 | TRBV19 | CASSRTTEDGYGYTF | TGTGCCAGTAGCCGTACGACAGAGGACGGCTATGGCTACACCTTC
TRBJ2-1 | . | . | 12 | TRBV11-2 | CASSPPAGRPLF | TGTGCCAGCAGCCCCCCGGCTGGGCGCCCACTCTTC
TRBJ2-1 | . | TRBD2 | 18 | TRBV5-1 | CASSLVLAGGPERNEQFF | TGCGCCAGCAGCTTGGTGCTAGCGGGGGGGCCAGAACGAAATGAGCAGTTCTTC
TRBJ2-1 | . | TRBD2 | 15 | TRBV7-3 | CASSSSSGRHNEQFF | TGTGCCAGCAGTTCCTCCAGCGGGAGGCACAATGAGCAGTTCTTC
TRBJ1-4 | . | . | 12 | TRBV6-1 | CASSEVRGKLFF | TGTGCCAGCAGTGAAGTAAGGGGAAAACTGTTTTTT
TRBJ2-7 | . | TRBD1 | 14 | TRBV19 | CASSIGTGRNEQYF | TGTGCCAGTAGTATAGGGACAGGGAGAAACGAGCAGTACTTC
TRBJ2-1 | . | TRBD2 | 15 | TRBV19 | CASTTLASGGNEQFF | TGTGCCAGTACTACGTTGGCTAGCGGGGGAAATGAGCAGTTCTTC
TRBJ2-1 | . | . | 15 | TRBV5-1 | CASSLSPGSSNEQFF | TGCGCCAGCAGCTTGTCTCCTGGGTCCTCTAATGAGCAGTTCTTC
TRBJ2-1 | . | TRBD2 | 17 | TRBV9 | CASAPGLAAGSYNEQFF | TGTGCCAGTGCCCCGGGACTAGCGGCCGGCTCCTACAATGAGCAGTTCTTC
TRBJ2-7 | . | . | 14 | TRBV21-1 | CASSNGPTYYEQYF | TGTGCCAGCAGCAACGGGCCGACGTACTACGAGCAGTACTTC
TRBJ2-1 | . | . | 10 | TRBV7-9 | CASSWNEQFF | TGTGCCAGCAGCTGGAATGAGCAGTTCTTC
TRBJ2-1 | . | TRBD2 | 12 | TRBV5-4 | CASSSSGGTRFF | TGTGCCAGCAGCTCAAGCGGGGGGACCCGGTTCTTC
TRBJ2-7 | . | . | 11 | TRBV19 | CASSIGYEQYF | TGTGCCAGTAGTATCGGTTACGAGCAGTACTTC
TRBJ2-2 | few | TRBD2 | 15 | TRBV29-1 | CSVVRGGAGTGELFF | TGCAGCGTCGTCCGGGGGGGAGCTGGGACCGGGGAGCTGTTTTTT
TRBJ1-3 | . | . | 15 | TRBV6-5 | CASSYWGASGNTIYF | TGTGCCAGCAGCTACTGGGGGGCCTCTGGAAACACCATATATTTT
TRBJ1-2 | once | . | 10 | TRBV20-1 | CSAWKDGYTF | TGCAGTGCTTGGAAGGATGGCTACACCTTC
TRBJ1-5 | once | TRBD1 | 15 | TRBV5-8 | CASSLSGGLNQPQHF | TGTGCCAGCAGCTTGTCAGGGGGCCTCAATCAGCCCCAGCATTTT
TRBJ1-1 | . | . | 15 | TRBV5-4 | CASSFNRDGDTEAFF | TGTGCCAGCAGCTTTAACAGGGACGGGGACACTGAAGCTTTCTTT
TRBJ1-1 | . | TRBD1 | 14 | TRBV5-4 | CASSSYRGGTEAFF | TGTGCCAGCAGCTCCTACAGGGGCGGGACTGAAGCTTTCTTT
TRBJ2-7 | . | . | 13 | TRBV5-1 | CASSQAQTYEQYF | TGCGCCAGCAGTCAAGCTCAGACCTACGAGCAGTACTTC
TRBJ2-7 | . | . | 14 | TRBV7-9 | CASSPEEGSYEQYF | TGTGCCAGCAGCCCTGAAGAGGGGTCCTACGAGCAGTACTTC
TRBJ1-3 | . | . | 17 | TRBV18 | CASSPQTLSSSGNTIYF | TGTGCCAGCTCACCACAAACACTCTCGAGCTCTGGAAACACCATATATTTT
TRBJ2-7 | once | . | 14 | TRBV7-9 | CASSLGRTEGEQYF | TGTGCCAGCAGCTTAGGCCGGACGGAGGGCGAGCAGTACTTC
TRBJ2-1 | . | TRBD1 | 17 | TRBV15 | CATSRDEGQGGYNEQFF | TGTGCCACCAGCAGAGACGAGGGACAGGGGGGCTACAATGAGCAGTTCTTC
TRBJ2-3 | . | . | 12 | TRBV18 | CASSPSRDTQYF | TGTGCCAGCTCACCATCCCGAGATACGCAGTATTTT
TRBJ2-7 | . | TRBD2 | 14 | TRBV18 | CASSPPGGGAEQYF | TGTGCCAGCTCACCACCCGGCGGGGGAGCCGAGCAGTACTTC
TRBJ1-1 | few | TRBD1 | 11 | TRBV6-5 | CAINRGTEAFF | TGTGCCATCAACAGGGGAACTGAAGCTTTCTTT
TRBJ1-6 | . | . | 14 | TRBV9 | CASSVRGDNSPLHF | TGTGCCAGCAGCGTACGAGGGGATAATTCACCCCTCCACTTT
TRBJ2-2 | . | . | 13 | TRBV11-1 | CASSLANTGELFF | TGTGCCAGCAGCTTAGCTAACACCGGGGAGCTGTTTTTT
TRBJ2-5 | once | TRBD1 | 14 | TRBV7-7 | CASSLGQGPETQYF | TGTGCTAGCAGCTTGGGACAGGGTCCCGAGACCCAGTACTTC
TRBJ2-3 | . | . | 13 | TRBV5-1 | CASSLDGSDTQYF | TGCGCCAGCAGCTTGGATGGTTCAGATACGCAGTATTTT
TRBJ2-2 | . | . | 15 | TRBV19 | CASSIGPHGTGELFF | TGTGCCAGTAGTATAGGACCCCATGGCACCGGGGAGCTGTTTTTT
TRBJ2-5 | . | . | 15 | TRBV18 | CASSTIGRGYQTQYF | TGTGCCAGCTCAACCATTGGTAGGGGTTATCAGACCCAGTACTTC
TRBJ2-1 | . | TRBD1 | 14 | TRBV18 | CASSERQGFSEQFF | TGTGCCAGCTCAGAGCGACAGGGATTCAGTGAGCAGTTCTTC
TRBJ1-3 | . | . | 13 | TRBV7-9 | CATTGISGNTIYF | TGTGCCACTACAGGGATCTCTGGAAACACCATATATTTT
TRBJ2-7 | . | . | 12 | TRBV30 | CAWGRDSYEQYF | TGTGCCTGGGGAAGGGACTCCTACGAGCAGTACTTC
TRBJ1-6 | . | . | 15 | TRBV7-6 | CASSSASSYNSPLHF | TGTGCCAGCAGCTCAGCGAGCTCCTATAATTCACCCCTCCACTTT
TRBJ2-2 | . | TRBD1 | 15 | TRBV5-1 | CASSLSTGGTGELFF | TGCGCCAGCAGCTTGAGTACAGGGGGCACCGGGGAGCTGTTTTTT